These 2 T cell receptor beta chains came from one sample sequenced in a study of T cells in Graves' hyperthyroidism and ophthalmopathy. The CDR3 regions of TCR beta were amplified from RNA transcripts. HTBI primers drove first-round RT-PCR of the TCR CDR3. TCRdb called the multiplex PCR reads again in MiXCR, with one record for every CDR3 protein. The sample carries about 840,000 distinct CDR3 sequences, 35% to 40% recorded once. The sample taken for sequencing was blood. The receptors originated from a man aged 18 to 29 with Graves' hyperthyroidism.

Only a few counts were recorded for this clonotype. J is TRBJ2-7 and V is TRBV12-3 or TRBV12-4; 10 positions agree with TRBD2. This CDR3 is built from 15 residues. With V trimmed by 5 bases and J by 4 bases, 8 bases remained unmatched. The CDR3 nucleotides read TGTGCCAGCAGTCCTTTAGCGGGAGGCTATTACGAGCAGTACTTC. The encoded protein is CASSPLAGGYYEQYF.

The chain uses TRBV5-1 and TRBJ1-5, with D tentatively TRBD1 (5 bases). The CDR3 is 14 residues long. The germline V and J ends were trimmed by 4 bases and 6 bases, with 14 bases remaining between them. CDR1 and CDR2 from the germline V gene are SGHRS and YFSETQ. The CDR3 DNA reads TGCGCCAGCAGCCCAGAGGCAGGGACTCAGCCCCAGCATTTT. Translated, it gives CASSPEAGTQPQHF.